This record concerns one T cell receptor (beta chain) sequence. Its antigen is still unknown. The method was immunoSEQ multiplex PCR; TCRdb's version includes in-frame clones alone and lacks a portion of them. The table records roughly 120,000 clones, about 85% of them present only once. CDR3 length equals 11 residues. Germline V lookup: CDR1 SQVTM, CDR2 ANQGSEA. The junction had 3 bases not matched to a gene; V was cut back by 4 bases and J by 6 bases. The data were obtained in a study of T cell responses to AZD1222 COVID-19 vaccine. General study points: Females made up more of the donors, who were largely white British, and clonal diversity may have come out too low. Per reports, nearly half of all spike-specific TCRs target regions that are unmutated in variants. There were vaccine-associated CD4 TCRs across spike, dominant at 160-218 and 743-854. After the peak T cell response, and only then, were repertoires sampled.

This receptor was taken from an adult who received the AZD1222 COVID-19 vaccine. This specimen consisted of peripheral blood, obtained 28 days after the second AZD1222 dose. The V call is TRBV29-1, the J call TRBJ2-7; 7 bases map to TRBD1. In DNA form, the CDR3 reads TGCAGCGTTGCCCCAGGGGGCGAGCAGTACTTC. This sequence encodes CSVAPGGEQYF.